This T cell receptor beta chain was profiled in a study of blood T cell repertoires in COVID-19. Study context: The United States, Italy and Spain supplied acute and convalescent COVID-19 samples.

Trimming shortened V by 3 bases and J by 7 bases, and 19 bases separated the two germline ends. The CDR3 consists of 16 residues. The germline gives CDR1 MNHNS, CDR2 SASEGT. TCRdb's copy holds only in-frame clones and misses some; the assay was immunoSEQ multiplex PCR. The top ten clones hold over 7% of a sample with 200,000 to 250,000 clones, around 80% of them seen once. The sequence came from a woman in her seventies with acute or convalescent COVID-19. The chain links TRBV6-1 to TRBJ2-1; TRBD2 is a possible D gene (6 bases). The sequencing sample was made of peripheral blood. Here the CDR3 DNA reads TGTGCCAGCAGTGAGAACAGGAGGGCAATAGGGAATGAGCAGTTCTTC. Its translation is CASSENRRAIGNEQFF.